The rows below give T cell receptor beta chains drawn from one sample of a study of blood T cell repertoires in COVID-19. TCRdb's table, derived via immunoSEQ multiplex PCR, lists solely in-frame clones and lacks some. This repertoire shows a few hundred thousand clones, approximately 84% found once; its top ten account for roughly 8.6%. The material sequenced was peripheral blood. These receptors all stem from a human donor in a cohort sampled during active COVID-19. CDR3s leave out the opening cysteine and the closing phenylalanine or tryptophan. Fields, in order: J gene, clone size, V gene, D gene, CDR3 protein. The D gene is left open where the match is weak. Rows may omit the clone size; those that give it use once, few, many or a size class.

j_gene: TRBJ1-3; abundance: -; v_gene: TRBV5-4; d_gene: -; CDR3aa: ASSFGGLRNTIY
j_gene: TRBJ2-7; abundance: -; v_gene: TRBV29-1; d_gene: -; CDR3aa: SVKKTRGAGGTAGPSYEQY
j_gene: TRBJ1-2; abundance: few; v_gene: TRBV2; d_gene: -; CDR3aa: ASSASGVNYGYT
j_gene: TRBJ2-3; abundance: -; v_gene: TRBV5-1; d_gene: TRBD2; CDR3aa: ASSLELAGGPESSTQY
j_gene: TRBJ2-5; abundance: -; v_gene: TRBV19; d_gene: TRBD1; CDR3aa: ATTTGGFGETQY
j_gene: TRBJ2-1; abundance: -; v_gene: TRBV29-1; d_gene: -; CDR3aa: SVGRDHEQF
j_gene: TRBJ1-1; abundance: -; v_gene: TRBV6-5; d_gene: -; CDR3aa: ASSYSRVRATEAF
j_gene: TRBJ1-2; abundance: -; v_gene: TRBV15; d_gene: TRBD1; CDR3aa: ATSRGGQGATGYT
j_gene: TRBJ2-5; abundance: -; v_gene: TRBV15; d_gene: TRBD2; CDR3aa: ATSRDRGGAETQY
j_gene: TRBJ2-1; abundance: -; v_gene: TRBV2; d_gene: -; CDR3aa: ASLRVKYGEANEQF
j_gene: TRBJ1-1; abundance: -; v_gene: TRBV6-2/TRBV6-3; d_gene: TRBD1; CDR3aa: ASSYDRDGWRNTEAF
j_gene: TRBJ2-7; abundance: -; v_gene: TRBV5-5; d_gene: TRBD1; CDR3aa: ASSRQGAYEQY
j_gene: TRBJ2-2; abundance: -; v_gene: TRBV9; d_gene: -; CDR3aa: ASSLKAEGLMF
j_gene: TRBJ1-1; abundance: -; v_gene: TRBV28; d_gene: -; CDR3aa: ASSPRTIGAPEAF
j_gene: TRBJ2-6; abundance: -; v_gene: TRBV19; d_gene: TRBD1; CDR3aa: ASRSRTGGLSGANVLT
j_gene: TRBJ1-6; abundance: -; v_gene: TRBV9; d_gene: -; CDR3aa: ASSVTDTYNSPLH
j_gene: TRBJ2-4; abundance: once; v_gene: TRBV19; d_gene: -; CDR3aa: ASSIELAKNIQY
j_gene: TRBJ2-7; abundance: -; v_gene: TRBV12-3/TRBV12-4; d_gene: TRBD2; CDR3aa: ASGNTPGREQY
j_gene: TRBJ2-1; abundance: -; v_gene: TRBV27; d_gene: -; CDR3aa: ASSTTGGAVEQF
j_gene: TRBJ1-2; abundance: -; v_gene: TRBV20-1; d_gene: TRBD1; CDR3aa: SAGAGQGHYGYT
j_gene: TRBJ1-2; abundance: -; v_gene: TRBV19; d_gene: -; CDR3aa: ASSIDRGGLYGYT
j_gene: TRBJ1-5; abundance: -; v_gene: TRBV4-1; d_gene: -; CDR3aa: ASSDTGSNQPQH
j_gene: TRBJ2-1; abundance: -; v_gene: TRBV11-2; d_gene: -; CDR3aa: ASSLAAIYNEQF
j_gene: TRBJ1-2; abundance: few; v_gene: TRBV27; d_gene: -; CDR3aa: ASRGREGYGYT
j_gene: TRBJ2-5; abundance: -; v_gene: TRBV5-1; d_gene: -; CDR3aa: ASSFGVGGETQY
j_gene: TRBJ2-1; abundance: -; v_gene: TRBV19; d_gene: TRBD2; CDR3aa: ASKWRERNEQF
j_gene: TRBJ1-2; abundance: -; v_gene: TRBV6-2/TRBV6-3; d_gene: -; CDR3aa: ASSPQGIYGYT
j_gene: TRBJ1-1; abundance: -; v_gene: TRBV5-1; d_gene: TRBD1; CDR3aa: ASSLTTGTGATEAF
j_gene: TRBJ1-2; abundance: -; v_gene: TRBV28; d_gene: -; CDR3aa: ASSSHSNYGYT
j_gene: TRBJ2-3; abundance: -; v_gene: TRBV9; d_gene: TRBD2; CDR3aa: ASSVGDSGRDTQY
j_gene: TRBJ1-2; abundance: -; v_gene: TRBV10-3; d_gene: -; CDR3aa: AVNPGHGSGGYT
j_gene: TRBJ2-5; abundance: few; v_gene: TRBV7-3; d_gene: -; CDR3aa: ASSPQGGETQY
j_gene: TRBJ1-1; abundance: once; v_gene: TRBV6-5; d_gene: -; CDR3aa: ASRAQGGNTEAF
j_gene: TRBJ2-7; abundance: -; v_gene: TRBV5-4; d_gene: TRBD1; CDR3aa: ASSSQQGGPYEQY
j_gene: TRBJ2-4; abundance: -; v_gene: TRBV28; d_gene: -; CDR3aa: ASSTWGAAKNIQY
j_gene: TRBJ2-5; abundance: -; v_gene: TRBV29-1; d_gene: -; CDR3aa: SVGVSQETQY
j_gene: TRBJ2-5; abundance: -; v_gene: TRBV5-1; d_gene: -; CDR3aa: ASSLDLAETQY
j_gene: TRBJ1-3; abundance: -; v_gene: TRBV3-1/TRBV3-2; d_gene: -; CDR3aa: ASSQGQLGISGNTIY
j_gene: TRBJ1-1; abundance: -; v_gene: TRBV19; d_gene: TRBD1; CDR3aa: ASSRDRGLGAF
j_gene: TRBJ1-5; abundance: -; v_gene: TRBV5-6; d_gene: TRBD1; CDR3aa: ASSGGQGLQPQH
j_gene: TRBJ2-1; abundance: -; v_gene: TRBV10-1; d_gene: -; CDR3aa: ASSEGGEQF
j_gene: TRBJ1-1; abundance: many; v_gene: TRBV9; d_gene: -; CDR3aa: ASSSDPTETEAF
j_gene: TRBJ1-2; abundance: few; v_gene: TRBV7-9; d_gene: -; CDR3aa: ASSGDMGGYT
j_gene: TRBJ1-1; abundance: -; v_gene: TRBV6-5; d_gene: -; CDR3aa: ASSPQRNTEAF
j_gene: TRBJ2-5; abundance: -; v_gene: TRBV15; d_gene: -; CDR3aa: ATSRDMMGGKETQY
j_gene: TRBJ1-1; abundance: -; v_gene: TRBV6-2/TRBV6-3; d_gene: -; CDR3aa: ASSYAGVGTEAF
j_gene: TRBJ1-5; abundance: -; v_gene: TRBV6-5; d_gene: -; CDR3aa: ASSPGHYSNQPQH
j_gene: TRBJ1-2; abundance: -; v_gene: TRBV24-1; d_gene: TRBD1; CDR3aa: ATPWIPGQGGGYT